The sequence of this TCR beta chain was determined in a study of CD8+ T cells in alopecia areata. Overall study context: A regimen of oral tofacitinib, 5 to 10 mg twice daily, was given to treated patients. Study-wide results and limits: One nonresponder makes the tie between baseline CD8+ expansion and response uncertain.

This CDR3 comprises 15 residues. Germline lookup yields CDR1 SGHDT and CDR2 YYEEEE. The V and J ends lost 4 bases and 4 bases, in that order; junction bases with no gene match: 5. Reverse transcription of extracted RNA yielded cDNA, which provided the sequencing template. The repertoire was sequenced with immunoSEQ multiplex PCR; TCRdb's copy has only in-frame clones and lacks some. The sample comprises 150,000 to 250,000 clones, 58% of which are singletons, and 5.5% rests with the top ten. Treatment indicated: oral pan-JAK inhibitor, 5-10 mg twice daily. Collection of lesional scalp punch biopsies and peripheral blood was performed in alopecia areata patients. The researchers isolated CD4+ and CD8+ T cells from PBMCs by sorting. As to this clone: The antigen is unknown.

The chain has TRBV5-6 and TRBJ2-2; 9 bases are a match to TRBD1. The clonotype was recovered from a human donor with alopecia areata. Sample: CD4+ T cells sorted from blood, taken at week 24, from a patient treated with tofacitinib. The CDR3 region is CASSRTGETTGELFF. CDR3 DNA: TGTGCCAGCAGCCGGACAGGGGAGACCACCGGGGAGCTGTTTTTT. The complete variable domain, with remaining parts taken from reference TRBV5-6 and TRBJ2-2, reads DAGVTQSPTHLIKTRGQQVTLRCSPKSGHDTVSWYQQALGQGPQFIFQYYEEEERQRGNFPDRFSGHQFPNYSSELNVNALLLGDSALYLCASSRTGETTGELFFGEGSRLTVL.